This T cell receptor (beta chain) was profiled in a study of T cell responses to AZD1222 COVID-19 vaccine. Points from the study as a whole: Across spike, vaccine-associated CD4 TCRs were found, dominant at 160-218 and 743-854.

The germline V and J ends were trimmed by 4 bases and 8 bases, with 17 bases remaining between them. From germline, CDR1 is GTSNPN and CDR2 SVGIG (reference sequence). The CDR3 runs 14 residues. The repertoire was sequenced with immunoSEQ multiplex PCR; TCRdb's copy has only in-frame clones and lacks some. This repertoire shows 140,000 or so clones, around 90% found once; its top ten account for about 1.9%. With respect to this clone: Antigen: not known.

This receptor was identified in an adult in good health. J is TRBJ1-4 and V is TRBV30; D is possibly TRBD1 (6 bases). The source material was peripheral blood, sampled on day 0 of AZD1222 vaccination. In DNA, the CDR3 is TGTGCCTGGAAGGGTCAGGGGTTGCGGGAAAAACTGTTTTTT. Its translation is CAWKGQGLREKLFF.